These T cell receptor beta chains were read from a single sample in a study of blood T cell repertoires in COVID-19. Here immunoSEQ multiplex PCR was the method, and the copy in TCRdb shows in-frame clones only, minus some. The repertoire consists of roughly 250,000 clones, with around 90% occurring once and the leading ten covering just under 1%. Sequencing input: peripheral blood. These receptors originate from a middle-aged woman who had recovered from COVID-19. The CDR3 runs from the conserved cysteine through the conserved F or W. Fields, in order: J gene, V gene, clone size, D gene, CDR3 DNA, CDR3 protein. The D gene is left open where the match is weak. Part of the rows lack a size; the others show once, few, many or a class for expanded clones.

J gene: TRBJ1-1
V gene: TRBV29-1
clone size: NA
D gene: TRBD1
CDR3 DNA: TGCAGCGCCCAGGACAGGAAGAACACTGAAGCTTTCTTT
CDR3 protein: CSAQDRKNTEAFF

J gene: TRBJ1-2
V gene: TRBV30
clone size: NA
D gene: NA
CDR3 DNA: TGTGCCTGGAGGGCCCCCCGGCGGAACTATGGCTACACCTTC
CDR3 protein: CAWRAPRRNYGYTF

J gene: TRBJ2-3
V gene: TRBV3-1/TRBV3-2
clone size: NA
D gene: NA
CDR3 DNA: TGTGCCAGCAGCCAATCGCCGGGCCCGGGGTTGGCGCAGTATTTT
CDR3 protein: CASSQSPGPGLAQYF

J gene: TRBJ2-2
V gene: TRBV11-3
clone size: NA
D gene: NA
CDR3 DNA: TGTGCCAGCAGCCCCCGAAGGGGGGCGTATAGCGGGCTGAACACCGGGGAGCTGTTTTTT
CDR3 protein: CASSPRRGAYSGLNTGELFF

J gene: TRBJ1-5
V gene: TRBV5-3
clone size: NA
D gene: NA
CDR3 DNA: TGTGCCAGAAGCTTGGCCGAGGACCCGGGGCAGCCCCAGCATTTT
CDR3 protein: CARSLAEDPGQPQHF

J gene: TRBJ1-1
V gene: TRBV19
clone size: NA
D gene: TRBD1
CDR3 DNA: TGTGCCAGTAGTCCTGGGACAGGGGGCGCAAACACTGAAGCTTTCTTT
CDR3 protein: CASSPGTGGANTEAFF

J gene: TRBJ2-2
V gene: TRBV13
clone size: NA
D gene: TRBD2
CDR3 DNA: TGTGCCAGCAGCCCCCGGGGGCATGGGACTAGGTGGACCGGGGAGCTGTTTTTT
CDR3 protein: CASSPRGHGTRWTGELFF

J gene: TRBJ2-3
V gene: TRBV7-8
clone size: once
D gene: TRBD2
CDR3 DNA: TGTGCCAGCACCGGGACTAGCGGACGGGGGGGAGATACGCAGTATTTT
CDR3 protein: CASTGTSGRGGDTQYF

J gene: TRBJ1-1
V gene: TRBV5-1
clone size: once
D gene: NA
CDR3 DNA: TGCGCCAGCAGCTTGGCGGGCAGGGTCGCTGAAGCTTTCTTT
CDR3 protein: CASSLAGRVAEAFF

J gene: TRBJ1-2
V gene: TRBV12-3/TRBV12-4
clone size: NA
D gene: NA
CDR3 DNA: TGTGCCAGCGGACACTACAGGGGCTACACCTTC
CDR3 protein: CASGHYRGYTF

J gene: TRBJ1-6
V gene: TRBV9
clone size: NA
D gene: NA
CDR3 DNA: TGTGCCAGCAGCGTAGGGGTAGCCAATTCACCCCTCCACTTT
CDR3 protein: CASSVGVANSPLHF

J gene: TRBJ2-1
V gene: TRBV7-2
clone size: NA
D gene: TRBD1
CDR3 DNA: TGTGCCAGCAGCGCAATGACAGGGCCCTACAATGAGCAGTTCTTC
CDR3 protein: CASSAMTGPYNEQFF

J gene: TRBJ2-1
V gene: TRBV28
clone size: NA
D gene: TRBD2
CDR3 DNA: TGTGCCAGCAGACCCATAGCGGGGAGCTCCTACAATGAGCAGTTCTTC
CDR3 protein: CASRPIAGSSYNEQFF

J gene: TRBJ2-3
V gene: TRBV28
clone size: NA
D gene: NA
CDR3 DNA: TGTGCCAGCAGGGGGGCCTCGCAGTATTTT
CDR3 protein: CASRGASQYF

J gene: TRBJ1-4
V gene: TRBV5-1
clone size: NA
D gene: NA
CDR3 DNA: TGCGCCATCCAGGGCAGTTGGGTGGAAAGGGGTGAAAAACTGTTTTTT
CDR3 protein: CAIQGSWVERGEKLFF